The 30 T cell receptor beta chains below were found in one sample sequenced in a study of Ad26.COV2.S vaccination and SARS-CoV-2 variants. Using immunoSEQ multiplex PCR, the repertoire was profiled, and TCRdb retains in-frame clones only, with some absent. The data show about 94,000 clones, 82% seen once. The material sequenced was peripheral blood, taken after recovery from COVID-19. These receptors all come from a human donor who had recovered from COVID-19.

This clone was detected once. The V call is TRBV11-3, the J call TRBJ1-1; D unresolved. Germline V gene data show CDR1 as SGHNT and CDR2 as YENEEA. With 1 base removed from V and 0 bases from J, the gap between germline ends came to 6 bases. This CDR3 has 14 amino acids. CDR3 loop: CASSLGALNTEAFF. CDR3 sequence (DNA): TGTGCCAGCAGCTTAGGGGCCTTGAACACTGAAGCTTTCTTT.

The chain employs TRBV7-2 and TRBJ2-7; 9 positions match TRBD1. V dropped 4 bases and J dropped 4; count of bases not matched to a gene: 8. The CDR3 runs to 15 residues. The germline CDR1 and CDR2 sequences are SGHTA and FQGNSA. The chain's CDR3 is CASSYTTGTGYEQYF. The CDR3 DNA reads as TGTGCCAGCAGCTACACTACCGGGACAGGGTACGAGCAGTACTTC.

The chain links TRBV5-6 to TRBJ1-5; D call uncertain. This CDR3 is 15 amino acids long. Trimming left V 5 bases short and J 3 bases short, with 15 bases between. Germline lookup yields CDR1 SGHDT and CDR2 YYEEEE. CDR3 sequence reads: CASSLFGQANQPQHF. The DNA of the CDR3 is TGTGCCAGCAGTTTGTTCGGCCAGGCCAATCAGCCCCAGCATTTT.

V and J are TRBV18 and TRBJ1-1; 12 nucleotides match TRBD1. The J segment lost 5 bases and the V segment lost 5 bases, leaving 15 bases of the junction unmatched. CDR3 size: 18 residues. Germline CDR1 KGHSH, CDR2 LQKENI. Here the CDR3 DNA reads TGTGCCAGCTCATTCTCGGGGACAGGGGGCATGGGGAAAACTGAAGCTTTCTTT. Translating gives CASSFSGTGGMGKTEAFF.

In DNA form, the CDR3 reads TGCGCCAGCAGCCTAGGGACCACCAATGAGCAGTTCTTC. It is translated as CASSLGTTNEQFF. The rearrangement joins TRBV4-1 to TRBJ2-1; the D gene could be TRBD1 or TRBD2 (5 bases each). This CDR3 is built from 13 residues. V was pared by 4 bases and J by 6 bases, with 10 bases between. The germline V gene encodes CDR1 MGHRA and CDR2 YSYEKL.

The V call is TRBV6-6, the J call TRBJ1-3; D gene unclear. CDR3 size: 12 residues. V was cut by 6 bases and J by 4 bases, with 7 bases left in between. Germline V gene data show CDR1 as MNHNY and CDR2 as SVGAGI (reference sequence). The CDR3 nucleotides are TGTGCCAGCAGCACCGAAGGAAACACCATATATTTT. Translating gives CASSTEGNTIYF.

This chain joins TRBV19 and TRBJ2-7, with a tentative D call TRBD1 (5 bases). Trimming shortened V by 9 bases and J by 1 base, and 16 bases separated the two germline ends. Germline V gives CDR1 LNHDA, CDR2 SQIVND (reference sequence). The CDR3 is made up of 14 amino acids. CDR3 bases: TGTGCCAGCTCCCCCAGGGCAGAATCCTACGAGCAGTACTTC. This translates into CASSPRAESYEQYF.

V is TRBV7-9 and J is TRBJ2-2, with TRBD2 matching over 7 bases. This CDR3 spans 16 amino acids. The germline V gene encodes CDR1 SEHNR and CDR2 FQNEAQ (reference sequence). The V gene end was trimmed by 3 bases and the J gene end by 1 base; junction bases not matched to a gene: 5. The CDR3 coding sequence is TGTGCCAGCAGCTTTGACGGGAGGAGGAACACCGGGGAGCTGTTTTTT. Amino acids: CASSFDGRRNTGELFF.

The gene calls are TRBV4-3 and TRBJ2-7; 10 nucleotides align to TRBD1. Germline values: CDR1 LGHNA, CDR2 YSLEER. With 4 bases clipped from V and 2 bases from J, the junction kept 11 bases outside the gene matches. The CDR3 is 17 amino acids. CDR3 coding DNA: TGCGCCAGCAGCCCCACGTTAACCGGGACAGGGGCCTACGAGCAGTACTTC. It yields the protein CASSPTLTGTGAYEQYF.

A remark on this clone: Within the sample, other DNA sequences also encode this same CDR3. J is TRBJ2-7 and V is TRBV28; D unclear. From germline, CDR1 is MDHEN and CDR2 SYDVKM. V was pared by 8 bases and J by 1 base, with 9 bases between. CDR3 length: 12 amino acids. The CDR3 is CASGTDSYEQYF. In DNA form, the CDR3 reads TGTGCCAGCGGTACTGATTCCTACGAGCAGTACTTC.

The V and J genes are TRBV7-5 and TRBJ1-2. TRBV7-5 is given as a pseudogene. The CDR3 is 15 residues long. The CDR3 reads CVRSLAGVGGCGYTF. The DNA for the CDR3 is TGTGTCAGAAGCTTAGCGGGTGTCGGGGGTTGTGGCTACACCTTC.

The genes are TRBV5-4 and TRBJ2-1, with D perhaps matching TRBD1 (7 bases). CDR1 SGHNT and CDR2 YYREEE come from the germline V gene (reference sequence). CDR3 length: 20 residues. V lost 1 base to trimming and J lost 0 bases, with 23 bases between them. The CDR3 DNA reads TGTGCCAGCAGCTTGTCGGGGGAACCGGGACAGCGAAGCTCCTACAATGAGCAGTTCTTC. Translation: CASSLSGEPGQRSSYNEQFF.

The V and J genes are TRBV5-1 and TRBJ2-5; D unresolved. The length of the CDR3 is 15 residues. V lost 4 bases and J lost 1, with 14 bases in between. The V gene's germline CDR1 is SGHRS and CDR2 YFSETQ. The CDR3 loop is CASSGRFLGQETQYF. CDR3 sequence (DNA): TGCGCCAGCAGCGGCAGGTTTTTAGGCCAAGAGACCCAGTACTTC.

The V call is TRBV11-2, the J call TRBJ2-1; the D call may be TRBD1 or TRBD2 (5 bases each). The germline V gene encodes CDR1 SGHAT and CDR2 FQNNGV. This CDR3 has 14 residues. V was trimmed by 4 bases and J by 8 bases, leaving 15 bases between them. The CDR3 spells CASSSWGSLDEQFF. CDR3 bases: TGTGCCAGCAGCTCTTGGGGGAGTCTCGATGAGCAGTTCTTC. Complete variable domain (other parts from reference TRBV11-2 and TRBJ2-1): EAGVAQSPRYKIIEKRQSVAFWCNPISGHATLYWYQQILGQGPKLLIQFQNNGVVDDSQLPKDRFSAERLKGVDSTLKIQPAKLEDSAVYLCASSSWGSLDEQFFGPGTRLTVL.

V usage is TRBV11-3 and J usage is TRBJ2-7; 8 nucleotides align to TRBD2. The CDR3 extends over 15 amino acids. V was pared by 2 bases and J by 5 bases, with 8 bases of the junction left unmatched. Per the germline V gene, CDR1 is SGHNT and CDR2 is YENEEA. CDR3 nucleotide sequence: TGTGCCAGCAGCTTACGGTCGCGGGGGGCCCACGAGCAGTACTTC. Protein: CASSLRSRGAHEQYF.

The chain couples TRBV28 to TRBJ2-6; weak D call: TRBD2 (5 bases). The V end lost 2 bases, the J end lost 0 bases, and 8 bases lay between the germline ends. The germline V gene encodes CDR1 MDHEN and CDR2 SYDVKM. The CDR3 has 16 residues. The chain's CDR3 is CASSLRGDSGANVLTF. Written as DNA, the CDR3 is TGTGCCAGCAGTTTACGGGGAGACTCTGGGGCCAACGTCCTGACTTTC.

This chain links TRBV9 with TRBJ1-6; D gene unclear. Trimming pared 0 bases from V and 7 bases from J, leaving 11 bases between. The CDR3 totals 15 residues. CDR1 and CDR2 from the germline V gene are SGDLS and YYNGEE. CDR3 DNA: TGTGCCAGCAGCGTAGAGGTAGAGTTCAATTCACCCCTCCACTTT. Translated, it gives CASSVEVEFNSPLHF.

For the CDR3, the DNA is TGTGCCAGCAGCGTAGACATATACAATGAGCAGTTCTTC. It encodes CASSVDIYNEQFF. The V and J genes are TRBV9 and TRBJ2-1; D uncertain. From germline, CDR1 is SGDLS and CDR2 YYNGEE. The V and J ends lost 0 bases and 4 bases respectively, with 5 bases between them. There are 13 residues in the CDR3.

The chain links TRBV28 to TRBJ1-4; D ambiguous. The CDR3 length is 14 residues. Germline V gene sequence: CDR1 MDHEN, CDR2 SYDVKM. Trimming took off 8 bases at V and 5 bases at J, with 15 bases between the two ends. The CDR3 spells CASSRPWENEKLFF. Here the CDR3 DNA reads TGTGCCAGCTCACGCCCTTGGGAGAATGAAAAACTGTTTTTT.

The chain links TRBV7-8 to TRBJ2-5, with 9 bases aligning to TRBD2. Germline V gives CDR1 SGHVS, CDR2 FQNEAQ. The length of the CDR3 is 15 residues. J lost 3 bases, V lost 4 bases, and 6 bases had no gene match. The CDR3 DNA follows: TGTGCCAGCAGCTCCGGGCTAGCGGGAAAAGAGACCCAGTACTTC. It specifies CASSSGLAGKETQYF.

The chain joins TRBV5-6 to TRBJ1-1, with D tentatively TRBD1 (5 bases). The CDR3 covers 15 residues. The V and J ends lost 0 bases and 6 bases respectively, with 15 bases between them. CDR1 and CDR2 (germline): SGHDT, YYEEEE. CDR3 loop: CASSLGPGEMSEAFF. The CDR3 coding sequence is TGTGCCAGCAGCTTGGGTCCGGGGGAAATGTCTGAAGCTTTCTTT.

The rearrangement links TRBV27 to TRBJ2-1, with 10 bases lining up with TRBD1. CDR1 and CDR2 (germline): MNHEY, SMNVEV (reference sequence). The J segment lost 5 bases and the V segment lost 5 bases, leaving 6 bases of the junction unmatched. This CDR3 has 15 residues. The CDR3 loop is CASSRGDRGHNEQFF. In DNA, the CDR3 is TGTGCCAGCAGTAGGGGGGACAGGGGACACAATGAGCAGTTCTTC.

The J gene is TRBJ2-2, the V gene TRBV7-9; 10 nucleotides line up with TRBD2. Germline-derived CDR1 and CDR2 are SEHNR and FQNEAQ (reference sequence). The CDR3 consists of 13 residues. V lost 5 bases and J lost 10; bases outside the gene matches: 4. The DNA for the CDR3 is TGTGCCAGCAGCGAAGCGGGAGGGAAGGAGCTGTTTTTT. It codes for CASSEAGGKELFF.

The rearrangement links TRBV6-5 to TRBJ1-5; no clear D. V was pared by 6 bases and J by 1 base, with 4 bases between. Germline CDR1 and CDR2: MNHEY and SVGAGI. The CDR3 runs 12 residues. The CDR3 nucleotides are TGTGCCAGCAGCCTCAGCAATCAGCCCCAGCATTTT. As protein: CASSLSNQPQHF.

V and J are TRBV29-1 and TRBJ2-5; perhaps TRBD1 as D (5 bases). Germline V gene lookup returns CDR1 SQVTM and CDR2 ANQGSEA. V lost 4 bases, J lost 1 base, and 13 bases lay in between. CDR3 size: 14 residues. The CDR3 loop reads CSVGGRALQETQYF. In DNA form, the CDR3 reads TGCAGCGTTGGGGGCAGGGCCCTCCAAGAGACCCAGTACTTC.

The V and J genes are TRBV29-1 and TRBJ1-1, with a possible D match to TRBD1 (6 bases). The V end lost 5 bases, the J end lost 3 bases, and 16 bases lay between the germline ends. This CDR3 has 14 amino acids. The germline V gene has CDR1 SQVTM and CDR2 ANQGSEA. The CDR3 DNA is TGCAGCGTTTCGAGACAGGTTGGGGACACTGAAGCTTTCTTT. Translation gives CSVSRQVGDTEAFF.

This chain connects TRBV29-1 to TRBJ2-7, with 7 bases matching TRBD1. The germline V gene has CDR1 SQVTM and CDR2 ANQGSEA. This CDR3 contains 13 residues. Germline trimming cut 5 bases from V and 7 bases from J; bases unmatched to any gene: 11. As DNA, the CDR3 is TGCAGCGTTTGGACAGGCACGGGCGGAGAGCAGTACTTC. Protein: CSVWTGTGGEQYF.

The V and J genes are TRBV5-4 and TRBJ2-1, with a possible D match to TRBD1 (5 bases). V was clipped by 5 bases and J by 4 bases, with 7 bases between them. CDR1 SGHNT and CDR2 YYREEE come from the germline V gene (reference sequence). This CDR3 is built from 12 residues. CDR3 sequence: CASRTDYNEQFF. In DNA, the CDR3 is TGTGCCAGCAGGACAGATTACAATGAGCAGTTCTTC.

The chain couples TRBV6-2 or TRBV6-3 to TRBJ2-1; TRBD2 aligns across 13 bases. V shed 1 base and J 10 bases; nucleotides not matched to a gene: 10. Germline CDR1 reads MNHEY; CDR2 reads SVGEGT. The CDR3 is 17 residues long. CDR3: CASSYYPWTSGSQEQFF. Written as DNA, the CDR3 is TGTGCCAGCAGTTACTACCCCTGGACTAGCGGGAGTCAGGAGCAGTTCTTC.

The chain is built from TRBV6-2 or TRBV6-3 and TRBJ1-2; D unclear. CDR3 length equals 13 residues. The V end was cut by 5 bases, the J end by 7 bases, with 14 bases between. CDR1 is MNHEY and CDR2 is SVGEGT in the germline V gene. CDR3: CASSPSEEIGYTF. For the CDR3, the DNA is TGTGCCAGCAGTCCCAGTGAGGAGATTGGCTACACCTTC.